Below, 16 T cell receptor beta chains from the same sample are listed, as sequenced in a study of T cells in Graves' hyperthyroidism and ophthalmopathy. Amplification targeted TCR beta CDR3 regions from RNA transcripts. When the TCR CDR3 underwent first-round RT-PCR, the HTBI primer set was used. TCRdb recomputed calls from the multiplex PCR reads with MiXCR, one row per CDR3 protein. The profile covers a few hundred thousand distinct CDR3 sequences, with roughly 50% appearing a single time and roughly 7.7% taken by the ten largest. The sample consisted of peripheral blood or thyroid tissue (not recorded which). All receptors come from a young woman with Graves' hyperthyroidism.

This clonotype was seen just once. V and J are TRBV20-1 and TRBJ1-4; D is perhaps TRBD1 (5 bases). This CDR3 contains 14 residues. Germline V lookup: CDR1 DFQATT, CDR2 SNEGSKA (reference sequence). V was shortened by 0 bases and J by 2 bases, with 7 bases between the two germline ends. The CDR3 sequence: CSARETDTNEKLFF. In nucleotides, the CDR3 is TGCAGTGCTAGAGAGACAGACACTAATGAAAAACTGTTTTTT.

On this clonotype: One base away lies a much larger clone, so this may be a sequencing read error. The chain uses TRBV7-9 and TRBJ1-6; TRBD1 matches at 10 bases. The CDR3 extends over 13 amino acids. After removal of 11 bases from V and 9 bases from J, the junction contained 7 bases not matched to a gene. The germline CDR1 and CDR2 sequences are SEHNR and FQNEAQ (reference sequence). The CDR3 here is CAAVGQGSSPLHF. The CDR3 bases are TGTGCCGCAGTGGGACAGGGGAGTTCACCCCTCCACTTT.

This clonotype was seen a handful of times. The rearrangement uses TRBV7-9 and TRBJ2-7, with a tentative D call TRBD1 (6 bases). The CDR3 spans 13 residues. Between the trimmed V and J ends, which lost 2 bases and 6 bases, there was a span of 11 bases. Per germline, CDR1 SEHNR and CDR2 FQNEAQ (reference sequence). CDR3 residues: CASSLSTGTEQYF. The CDR3 DNA follows: TGTGCCAGCAGCTTATCTACAGGGACCGAGCAGTACTTC.

This clonotype was observed at least ten times. The CDR3 loop reads CSASSRGLETQYF. In nucleotides, the CDR3 is TGCAGTGCTAGTTCCCGTGGGCTAGAGACCCAGTACTTC. The V and J genes are TRBV20-1 and TRBJ2-5; D is ambiguous. The V gene's germline CDR1 is DFQATT and CDR2 SNEGSKA (reference sequence). The CDR3 is 13 amino acids. The V and J ends lost 3 bases and 4 bases respectively, with 12 bases between them.

V gene TRBV29-1 combines with J gene TRBJ2-7; 11 nucleotides agree with TRBD2. Trimming at V came to 5 bases and at J to 4 bases, leaving 7 bases not matched to a gene. The CDR3 length is 14 residues. Germline V gene lookup returns CDR1 SQVTM and CDR2 ANQGSEA. The CDR3 region is CSVLGGLAAYEQYF. Here the CDR3 DNA reads TGCAGCGTTCTCGGGGGACTAGCGGCTTACGAGCAGTACTTC.

The chain has TRBV5-1 and TRBJ2-5; D possibly corresponds to TRBD2 (6 bases). With 0 bases removed from V and 4 bases from J, the gap between germline ends came to 13 bases. The germline CDR1 and CDR2 sequences are SGHRS and YFSETQ. The CDR3 length is 15 residues. Written as DNA, the CDR3 is TGCGCCAGCAGCTTGGATGACGGGAGTCCAGAGACCCAGTACTTC. It translates to CASSLDDGSPETQYF.

The chain joins TRBV3-1 to TRBJ1-1; D gene ambiguous. The germline V gene encodes CDR1 LGHDT and CDR2 YNNKEL (reference sequence). V was pared by 4 bases and J by 4 bases, with 16 bases between. The CDR3 extends over 15 amino acids. For the CDR3, the DNA is TGTGCCAGCAGCCTCCGACGGCCGCGGGGCACTGAAGCTTTCTTT. Translated, it gives CASSLRRPRGTEAFF.

Only a few counts were recorded for this clonotype. The chain recombines TRBV7-6 with TRBJ2-5; TRBD1 might be the D (6 bases). V gave up 11 bases and J gave up 5 bases, with 15 bases separating them. Germline V gene data show CDR1 as SGHVS and CDR2 as FNYEAQ. The CDR3 covers 12 residues. For the CDR3, the DNA is TGTGCCTCGAGGGGCCAGGGGGAGACCCAGTACTTC. This sequence encodes CASRGQGETQYF.

This clonotype was seen at least ten times. J is TRBJ1-3 and V is TRBV19; the D is unclear. V lost 6 bases, J lost 0 bases, and 6 bases lay in between. Germline assignment: CDR1 LNHDA and CDR2 SQIVND (reference sequence). The CDR3 consists of 13 residues. This CDR3 reads CASRWASGNTIYF. The DNA of the CDR3 is TGTGCCAGTAGGTGGGCCTCTGGAAACACCATATATTTT.

At least ten counts were recorded for this clonotype. The chain recombines TRBV7-9 with TRBJ1-4; TRBD1 matches at 11 bases. There are 16 residues in the CDR3. The V gene end was trimmed by 5 bases and the J gene end by 7 bases; junction bases not matched to a gene: 9. In germline, CDR1 is SEHNR, CDR2 FQNEAQ (reference sequence). The CDR3 DNA is TGTGCCAGCAGCCCGGCCCGGACAGGGGGCGGTGAAAAACTGTTTTTT. Encoded protein: CASSPARTGGGEKLFF.

This clonotype was detected ten times or more. The V and J genes are TRBV20-1 and TRBJ2-5; no definite D call. The CDR3 consists of 13 residues. V was shortened by 3 bases and J by 3 bases, with 11 bases between the two germline ends. CDR1 and CDR2 (germline): DFQATT, SNEGSKA (reference sequence). The CDR3 bases are TGCAGTGCTAGCCGGGCAGAAGAAGAGACCCAGTACTTC. It specifies CSASRAEEETQYF.

This clonotype was recorded many times. J is TRBJ2-2 and V is TRBV5-6; D is unresolved. V gave up 0 bases and J gave up 5 bases, with 5 bases separating them. CDR1 and CDR2 (germline): SGHDT, YYEEEE. The CDR3 loop spans 13 amino acids. CDR3 in DNA: TGTGCCAGCAGCTTGGCTGCGACCGGGGAGCTGTTTTTT. Residues: CASSLAATGELFF.

The J gene is TRBJ1-2, the V gene TRBV7-8; D call uncertain. The CDR3 is 14 amino acids. Trimming shortened V by 5 bases and J by 3 bases, and 13 bases separated the two germline ends. In germline, CDR1 is SGHVS, CDR2 FQNEAQ. The CDR3 DNA reads as TGTGCCAGCAGCACTAGCGGGAGCCACTATGGCTACACCTTC. As protein: CASSTSGSHYGYTF.

This clonotype was picked up many times. V gene TRBV12-3 or TRBV12-4 combines with J gene TRBJ1-2; possibly TRBD1 for D (5 bases). This CDR3 comprises 11 residues. With 5 bases removed from V and 8 bases from J, the gap between germline ends came to 9 bases. The CDR3 here is CASSARGGYTF. CDR3 nucleotides: TGTGCCAGCAGTGCGAGGGGAGGCTACACCTTC.

Many counts were recorded for this clonotype. This chain connects TRBV7-2 to TRBJ2-7, with TRBD1 matching over 8 bases. After removal of 5 bases from V and 0 bases from J, the junction contained 3 bases not matched to a gene. The CDR3 length is 14 residues. The germline CDR1 and CDR2 sequences are SGHTA and FQGNSA. CDR3: CASSVDRGSYEQYF. Here the CDR3 DNA reads TGTGCCAGCAGCGTCGACAGGGGCTCCTACGAGCAGTACTTC.

With respect to this clonotype: A much larger clone differs by one base, so this may be a read error. The gene calls are TRBV6-1 and TRBJ1-1; D might be TRBD1 (5 bases). Germline-derived CDR1 and CDR2 are MNHNS and SASEGT. V was clipped by 8 bases and J by 1 base, with 14 bases between them. The length of the CDR3 is 14 residues. The CDR3 DNA reads TGTGCCAGCCGAGGGGACGATGCGAACACTGAAGCTTTCTTT. It yields the protein CASRGDDANTEAFF.